This T cell receptor (beta chain) was retrieved from a study of T cell changes during pregnancy in multiple sclerosis. In germline, CDR1 is LNHDA, CDR2 SQIVND (reference sequence). The CDR3 is 15 residues long. The V gene lost 7 bases and the J gene lost 3 bases, with 16 bases spanning the gap. Only one count was recorded for this clone. Sequenced by immunoSEQ multiplex PCR; TCRdb stores in-frame clones only, minus some. This table holds about 58,000 clones, 93% found once. The receptor was isolated from a female donor with multiple sclerosis, enrolled in a pregnancy study. Sequencing used CD8+ T cells from peripheral blood mononuclear cells, obtained in the second trimester of pregnancy. This sequence joins TRBV19 and TRBJ1-5; TRBD1 might be the D (5 bases). CDR3 nucleotides: TGTGCCAGTACCCCCACGGGACTTAACAATCAGCCCCAGCATTTT. Amino acids: CASTPTGLNNQPQHF.